A single sample is the source of the 10 T cell receptor beta chains below, sequenced in a study of somatic mutations in cytotoxic T cells in rheumatoid arthritis. Assay used: immunoSEQ multiplex PCR; TCRdb lists only in-frame clones, some missing. In the table there are more than 20,000 clones, about 82% of which are singletons. Sequencing was carried out using CD8+ T cells sorted from blood. The origin of the receptors is a woman aged 45-60 years in good health.

This clone turned up a few times. V and J are TRBV7-2 and TRBJ1-4; no clear D. Per the germline V gene, CDR1 is SGHTA and CDR2 is FQGNSA. CDR3 length equals 12 residues. Trimming removed 1 base from V and 11 bases from J, with 8 bases in between. CDR3 bases: TGTGCCAGCAGCTTAGTTCATACGAAACTGTTTTTT. Its translation: CASSLVHTKLFF.

This rearrangement joins TRBV28 to TRBJ1-1; D may be TRBD1 (6 bases). In germline, CDR1 is MDHEN, CDR2 SYDVKM. Deletions cut 2 bases from V and 1 base from J, with 26 bases between. The CDR3 has 20 residues. The CDR3 DNA reads TGTGCCAGCAGTTTAATCAAGGGGGGGAACAGGGTTAAGGCGAACACTGAAGCTTTCTTT. Its protein is CASSLIKGGNRVKANTEAFF.

CDR3 nucleotides: TGTGCCAGCAGCGAAGGGACAGGGATCGGGGAGCTGTTTTTT. Translation gives CASSEGTGIGELFF. V usage is TRBV13 and J usage is TRBJ2-2; 9 bases match TRBD1. Trimming at V came to 5 bases and at J to 7 bases, leaving 5 bases not matched to a gene. The CDR3 totals 14 residues. CDR1 and CDR2 from the germline V gene are PRHDT and FYEKMQ (reference sequence). The whole variable domain, filled in from reference TRBV13 and TRBJ2-2, reads AAGVIQSPRHLIKEKRETATLKCYPIPRHDTVYWYQQGPGQDPQFLISFYEKMQSDKGSIPDRFSAQQFSDYHSELNMSSLELGDSALYFCASSEGTGIGELFFGEGSRLTVL.

The J gene is TRBJ1-6, the V gene TRBV28; 9 bases are a match to TRBD1. V was pared by 5 bases and J by 9 bases, with 11 bases of the junction left unmatched. Germline V gene lookup returns CDR1 MDHEN and CDR2 SYDVKM. The CDR3 covers 16 residues. For the CDR3, the DNA is TGTGCCAGCAGTCCCTGGACAGGGGACTTGTTTTCACCCCTCCACTTT. Its protein is CASSPWTGDLFSPLHF.

In nucleotides, the CDR3 is TGTGCATGGCTAGGTAACACCGGGGAGCTGTTTTTT. Its protein product is CAWLGNTGELFF. This chain uses TRBV7-7 with TRBJ2-2; no clear D. CDR3 length equals 12 residues. From germline, CDR1 is SSHAT and CDR2 FNYEAQ (reference sequence).

The chain joins TRBV12-5 to TRBJ2-2; perhaps TRBD1 as D (5 bases). Germline loops: CDR1 LGHNT, CDR2 FRNRAP. Trimming took off 1 base at V and 6 bases at J, with 12 bases between the two ends. This CDR3 comprises 15 residues. The chain's CDR3 is CASGLADTFPGELFF. The CDR3 nucleotides are TGTGCTAGTGGTTTGGCGGACACGTTCCCCGGGGAGCTGTTTTTT.

The sample holds a few counts of this clone. V and J are TRBV7-9 and TRBJ1-1; possibly TRBD1 for D (5 bases). The V and J ends lost 5 bases and 7 bases respectively, with 11 bases between them. The CDR3 contains 12 residues. The germline V gene encodes CDR1 SEHNR and CDR2 FQNEAQ (reference sequence). CDR3: CASSPGVGEAFF. CDR3 nucleotide sequence: TGTGCCAGCAGCCCGGGGGTCGGTGAAGCTTTCTTT.

The V gene is TRBV28, the J gene TRBJ1-4, with D perhaps TRBD1 (5 bases). Germline V gene data show CDR1 as MDHEN and CDR2 as SYDVKM. The CDR3 is 15 residues long. V dropped 3 bases and J dropped 1 base, with 9 bases sitting between them. CDR3 residues: CASSLGTRTNEKLFF. The CDR3 nucleotides are TGTGCCAGCAGTTTGGGGACCCGAACTAATGAAAAACTGTTTTTT. Full variable domain (remainder filled in from reference TRBV28 and TRBJ1-4): DVKVTQSSRYLVKRTGEKVFLECVQDMDHENMFWYRQDPGLGLRLIYFSYDVKMKEKGDIPEGYSVSREKKERFSLILESASTNQTSMYLCASSLGTRTNEKLFFGSGTQLSVL.

The chain combines TRBV29-1 with TRBJ2-7; D may correspond to TRBD1 or TRBD2 (5 bases each). The CDR3 length is 11 residues. Trimming removed 3 bases at V and 5 bases at J, with 8 bases between. In germline, CDR1 is SQVTM, CDR2 ANQGSEA. In DNA, the CDR3 is TGCAGCGTTGAGTGGGGGAACGAGCAGTACTTC. The encoded protein is CSVEWGNEQYF.

The genes are TRBV4-3 and TRBJ2-3, with D possibly matching TRBD1 (7 bases). Germline lookup yields CDR1 LGHNA and CDR2 YSLEER. The CDR3 contains 16 residues. V lost 0 bases to trimming and J lost 4 bases, with 14 bases between them. In DNA form, the CDR3 reads TGCGCCAGCAGCCAAGATAGGGGGCGGGGCCCAGATACGCAGTATTTT. It translates to CASSQDRGRGPDTQYF.